The 32 T cell receptor beta chains in this list originate from one sample, sequenced in a study of cytotoxic CD8 clonotypes in ibrutinib-treated CLL. Sequenced by immunoSEQ multiplex PCR; TCRdb stores in-frame clones only, minus some. This repertoire shows fewer than 80,000 clones, around 52% found once; its top ten account for roughly 14%. This specimen was PBMCs, taken after 12 months of ibrutinib treatment. These receptors were collected from a human donor with chronic lymphocytic leukemia.

V usage is TRBV5-4 and J usage is TRBJ2-2, with a tentative D call TRBD2 (6 bases). In germline, CDR1 is SGHNT, CDR2 YYREEE (reference sequence). This CDR3 is built from 15 residues. V lost 0 bases and J 3 bases, leaving 9 bases between the germline ends. The CDR3 loop is CASSLGWGDTGELFF. The CDR3 DNA is TGTGCCAGCAGCTTGGGCTGGGGGGACACCGGGGAGCTGTTTTTT.

This clone was seen ten or more times. This rearrangement joins TRBV6-9 to TRBJ1-5; D is unclear. There are 14 residues in the CDR3. The germline gives CDR1 MNHGY, CDR2 SVAAGI. V was cut by 8 bases and J by 3 bases, with 14 bases left in between. CDR3 sequence: CASAAGPSNQPQHF. CDR3 nucleotides: TGTGCCAGCGCGGCAGGCCCCTCCAATCAGCCCCAGCATTTT.

This clone was seen only a few times. This chain uses TRBV28 with TRBJ1-1; D ambiguous. This CDR3 contains 12 residues. Germline V CDR1 and CDR2: MDHEN, SYDVKM. Trimming took 8 bases from V and 2 from J, leaving 9 bases between them. In DNA, the CDR3 is TGTGCCAGCCTCTCGGACAACACTGAAGCTTTCTTT. It is translated as CASLSDNTEAFF.

The V gene is TRBV14, the J gene TRBJ2-7, with D tentatively TRBD2 (6 bases). Germline V gene lookup returns CDR1 SGHDN and CDR2 FVKESK. The germline V and J ends were trimmed by 1 base and 2 bases, with 9 bases remaining between them. CDR3 length: 14 residues. The CDR3 loop reads CASSQGLGTYEQYF. The DNA for the CDR3 is TGTGCCAGCAGCCAAGGACTAGGAACCTACGAGCAGTACTTC.

The chain links TRBV2 to TRBJ1-4; 7 bases align to TRBD1. The CDR3 is 12 residues long. With 9 bases clipped from V and 8 bases from J, the junction kept 6 bases outside the gene matches. Germline values: CDR1 SNHLY, CDR2 FYNNEI. The CDR3 bases are TGTGCCAGTAGACGGGACAGAGAAAAACTGTTTTTT. Translating gives CASRRDREKLFF.

The genes are TRBV6-4 and TRBJ1-1; D remains unclear. The germline V gene has CDR1 MRHNA and CDR2 SNTAGT. CDR3 length: 14 amino acids. Trimming took off 5 bases at V and 7 bases at J, with 17 bases between the two ends. The CDR3 DNA sequence: TGTGCCAGCAGTTATGAGCCGGGGTCACATGAAGCTTTCTTT. Protein sequence: CASSYEPGSHEAFF.

V is TRBV6-5 and J is TRBJ2-7; 12 bases align to TRBD2. Per the germline V gene, CDR1 is MNHEY and CDR2 is SVGAGI. The CDR3 length is 15 residues. With V trimmed by 6 bases and J by 2 bases, 5 bases remained unmatched. The CDR3 sequence: CASRPGLAGAYEQYF. CDR3 in DNA: TGTGCCAGCAGACCGGGACTAGCGGGCGCCTACGAGCAGTACTTC.

The rearrangement links TRBV4-1 to TRBJ2-1; D is possibly TRBD2 (5 bases). Germline V lookup: CDR1 MGHRA, CDR2 YSYEKL. This CDR3 contains 13 residues. V lost 4 bases, J lost 6 bases, and 10 bases lay in between. The CDR3 sequence: CASSLGIINEQFF. CDR3 sequence (DNA): TGCGCCAGCAGCCTCGGGATTATCAATGAGCAGTTCTTC.

This clone has a handful of counts. The chain recombines TRBV27 with TRBJ1-2; 7 nucleotides match TRBD1. Germline V gene data show CDR1 as MNHEY and CDR2 as SMNVEV (reference sequence). CDR3 size: 15 residues. Germline trimming cut 2 bases from V and 4 bases from J; bases unmatched to any gene: 7. Here the CDR3 DNA reads TGTGCCAGCAGTTTAGGGCCAGGGGGGATCTATGGCTACACCTTC. Translating gives CASSLGPGGIYGYTF.

Comment on this clone: Its ends do not fully match the called genes, so a read error is possible. This chain links TRBV5-1 with TRBJ1-1, with 8 bases identical to TRBD1. The germline V gene has CDR1 SGHRS and CDR2 YFSETQ. The CDR3 length is 13 residues. CDR3 sequence: CASSHADRAESFF. In nucleotides, the CDR3 is TGCGCCAGCAGCCACGCGGACAGGGCTGAATCTTTCTTT.

This rearrangement joins TRBV4-1 to TRBJ2-1, with D perhaps given as TRBD1 or TRBD2 (5 bases each). Looked up from germline, CDR1 is MGHRA and CDR2 is YSYEKL. The CDR3 is made up of 15 amino acids. V was trimmed by 1 base and J by 7 bases, leaving 14 bases between them. Here the CDR3 reads CASSQVRGPQNEQFF. The CDR3 DNA follows: TGCGCCAGCAGCCAAGTCCGGGGACCGCAAAATGAGCAGTTCTTC.

This clone was picked up many times. The chain is built from TRBV19 and TRBJ2-2, with TRBD2 matching over 7 bases. Germline-derived CDR1 and CDR2 are LNHDA and SQIVND (reference sequence). Trimming at V came to 3 bases and at J to 2 bases, leaving 9 bases not matched to a gene. The CDR3 sequence is 17 residues long. In DNA, the CDR3 is TGTGCCAGTAGTATGGGAACGGGAGGTACCAACACCGGGGAGCTGTTTTTT. Amino acid sequence: CASSMGTGGTNTGELFF.

The CDR3 DNA follows: TGTGCCAGTATCGGACCCCTCACTGAAGCTTTCTTT. It specifies CASIGPLTEAFF. V usage is TRBV2 and J usage is TRBJ1-1; D ambiguous. V was cut by 9 bases and J by 4 bases, with 12 bases left in between. The CDR3 has 12 residues. Germline V lookup: CDR1 SNHLY, CDR2 FYNNEI.

V is TRBV11-2 and J is TRBJ2-1; no firm D call. The CDR3 covers 15 residues. Germline-derived CDR1 and CDR2 are SGHAT and FQNNGV. Trimming pared 1 base from V and 1 base from J, leaving 8 bases between. The CDR3 here is CASSLAPPSYNEQFF. The CDR3 coding sequence is TGTGCCAGCAGCTTAGCCCCACCTTCCTACAATGAGCAGTTCTTC. The entire variable domain, with the rest obtained from reference TRBV11-2 and TRBJ2-1, is as follows: EAGVAQSPRYKIIEKRQSVAFWCNPISGHATLYWYQQILGQGPKLLIQFQNNGVVDDSQLPKDRFSAERLKGVDSTLKIQPAKLEDSAVYLCASSLAPPSYNEQFFGPGTRLTVL.

This clone was seen more than once but under ten times. The gene calls are TRBV7-9 and TRBJ2-2; D gene uncertain. V lost 2 bases and J 5 bases, leaving 3 bases between the germline ends. Germline V gives CDR1 SEHNR, CDR2 FQNEAQ (reference sequence). The CDR3 has 12 residues. The CDR3 sequence: CASSLITGELFF. CDR3 DNA sequence: TGTGCCAGCAGCTTAATAACCGGGGAGCTGTTTTTT. Based on the CDR3 plus reference TRBV7-9 and TRBJ2-2, the full variable domain is DTGVSQNPRHKITKRGQNVTFRCDPISEHNRLYWYRQTLGQGPEFLTYFQNEAQLEKSRLLSDRFSAERPKGSFSTLEIQRTEQGDSAMYLCASSLITGELFFGEGSRLTVL.

This clone was detected a few times. The V gene is TRBV29-1, the J gene TRBJ1-6, with D possibly matching TRBD1 (5 bases). The CDR3 has 13 residues. Germline lookup yields CDR1 SQVTM and CDR2 ANQGSEA. V gave up 7 bases and J gave up 8 bases, with 15 bases separating them. The CDR3 bases are TGCAGCGCAAGACAGTACCACGATTCACCCCTCCACTTT. Translation: CSARQYHDSPLHF.

This clone was seen a handful of times. CDR3 bases: TGTGCCAGCAGCTTAGAGCGGACCGGGGAGCTGTTTTTT. Protein product: CASSLERTGELFF. V usage is TRBV7-9 and J usage is TRBJ2-2; possibly TRBD2 for D (5 bases). Germline-derived CDR1 and CDR2 are SEHNR and FQNEAQ (reference sequence). The V end was cut by 1 base, the J end by 5 bases, with 5 bases between. The CDR3 spans 13 residues. Full variable domain (remainder filled in from reference TRBV7-9 and TRBJ2-2): DTGVSQNPRHKITKRGQNVTFRCDPISEHNRLYWYRQTLGQGPEFLTYFQNEAQLEKSRLLSDRFSAERPKGSFSTLEIQRTEQGDSAMYLCASSLERTGELFFGEGSRLTVL.

CDR3 sequence: CASGTGSNTGELFF. CDR3 in DNA: TGCGCCAGCGGGACAGGGTCAAACACCGGGGAGCTGTTTTTT. The V and J genes are TRBV5-1 and TRBJ2-2; 9 nucleotides line up with TRBD1. The CDR3 contains 14 residues. Unmatched junction bases numbered 3, after V lost 7 bases and J lost 2 bases. Germline CDR1 and CDR2: SGHRS and YFSETQ.

This clone was counted a single time. The gene calls are TRBV2 and TRBJ2-5; TRBD2 aligns across 13 bases. The CDR3 has 15 residues. The V gene end was trimmed by 4 bases and the J gene end by 5 bases; junction bases not matched to a gene: 4. The germline V gene has CDR1 SNHLY and CDR2 FYNNEI. Written as DNA, the CDR3 is TGTGCCAGCAGTGCCGGGACTAGCGGGGTGGAGACCCAGTACTTC. Its translation is CASSAGTSGVETQYF.

This clone was counted between two and nine times. The CDR3 here is CASSLTRGDEKLFF. CDR3 sequence (DNA): TGCGCCAGCAGCCTCACCAGGGGTGATGAAAAACTGTTTTTT. The rearrangement links TRBV5-1 to TRBJ1-4; TRBD1 might be the D (6 bases). The CDR3 spans 14 residues. From germline, CDR1 is SGHRS and CDR2 YFSETQ. V lost 4 bases to trimming and J lost 6 bases, with 13 bases between them.

This clone was observed a handful of times. The chain is built from TRBV6-1 and TRBJ2-7; no firm D call. Germline CDR1 is MNHNS and CDR2 is SASEGT. There are 13 residues in the CDR3. Trimming left V 1 base short and J 3 bases short, with 7 bases between. The CDR3 DNA reads TGTGCCAGCAGTGAAGATATGGGCTACGAGCAGTACTTC. Amino acids: CASSEDMGYEQYF.

The V call is TRBV10-3, the J call TRBJ2-1; no reliable D call. The length of the CDR3 is 14 residues. Germline-derived CDR1 and CDR2 are ENHRY and SYGVKD. The ends were cut back, 1 base at V and 7 bases at J, with 11 bases in the middle. The CDR3 sequence: CAISELASSNEQFF. The CDR3 DNA sequence: TGTGCCATCAGTGAGTTGGCTAGTTCGAATGAGCAGTTCTTC.

This clone has just a few counts. The chain recombines TRBV18 with TRBJ1-5; D possibly corresponds to TRBD1 (5 bases). Germline CDR1 is KGHSH and CDR2 is LQKENI. The CDR3 is 13 residues long. Between the trimmed V and J ends, which lost 3 bases and 8 bases, there was a span of 11 bases. CDR3 sequence reads: CASSPAGNEPQHF. The CDR3 DNA reads TGTGCCAGCTCACCGGCAGGGAATGAGCCCCAGCATTTT.

This chain connects TRBV27 to TRBJ1-2; no clear D gene. The CDR3 spans 11 residues. Germline lookup yields CDR1 MNHEY and CDR2 SMNVEV (reference sequence). Trimming shortened V by 6 bases and J by 2 bases, and 4 bases separated the two germline ends. The CDR3 nucleotides read TGTGCCAGCAGGACAAACTATGGCTACACCTTC. It codes for CASRTNYGYTF.

This clone was detected ten times or more. The CDR3 DNA follows: TGTGCCAGCACACGATCTGTCGATACGCAGTATTTT. It encodes CASTRSVDTQYF. V and J are TRBV6-4 and TRBJ2-3; D gene ambiguous. This CDR3 region has 12 residues. Trimming stripped 7 bases from V and 6 bases from J, with 11 bases between. Germline V gene sequence: CDR1 MRHNA, CDR2 SNTAGT.

The CDR3 here is CASSLDSAGGYTF. The CDR3 DNA sequence: TGTGCCAGCAGCTTAGACTCGGCGGGTGGCTACACCTTC. The chain employs TRBV7-9 and TRBJ1-2, with D uncertain. Trimming left V 1 base short and J 7 bases short, with 10 bases between. CDR3 length: 13 residues. CDR1 is SEHNR and CDR2 is FQNEAQ in the germline V gene (reference sequence).

This clone was counted between two and nine times. The chain uses TRBV6-1 and TRBJ1-3, with TRBD1 as a possible D gene (5 bases). V gave up 4 bases and J gave up 0 bases, with 13 bases separating them. CDR1 and CDR2 (germline): MNHNS, SASEGT. The length of the CDR3 is 16 residues. The CDR3 protein is CASSGDGTFSGNTIYF. CDR3 sequence (DNA): TGTGCCAGCAGTGGGGACGGGACCTTCTCTGGAAACACCATATATTTT.

This sequence joins TRBV7-2 and TRBJ1-1; tentative D call: TRBD1 (5 bases). Per the germline V gene, CDR1 is SGHTA and CDR2 is FQGNSA. V was pared by 6 bases and J by 2 bases, with 22 bases between. The CDR3 totals 17 residues. CDR3 sequence: CASSPFAGGWENTEAFF. CDR3 coding DNA: TGTGCCAGCAGTCCATTTGCCGGGGGGTGGGAAAACACTGAAGCTTTCTTT.

The J gene is TRBJ1-5, the V gene TRBV28; a possible D gene is TRBD1 (5 bases). V was clipped by 6 bases and J by 3 bases, with 18 bases between them. Germline CDR1 and CDR2: MDHEN and SYDVKM. This CDR3 has 16 residues. In DNA form, the CDR3 reads TGTGCCAGCAGGGGCTTACACAGGTCAACCAATCAGCCCCAGCATTTT. Residues: CASRGLHRSTNQPQHF.

This clone was counted only a few times. This chain uses TRBV14 with TRBJ2-1; 7 bases align to TRBD2. Per germline, CDR1 SGHDN and CDR2 FVKESK. The J segment lost 4 bases and the V segment lost 2 bases, leaving 5 bases of the junction unmatched. This CDR3 has 15 residues. The CDR3, as DNA: TGTGCCAGCAGCCAACAAGCGGGGCCTTACAATGAGCAGTTCTTC. It yields the protein CASSQQAGPYNEQFF.

This clone has a handful of counts. The chain employs TRBV28 and TRBJ2-7; TRBD2 aligns across 11 bases. This CDR3 spans 15 amino acids. After removal of 6 bases from V and 3 bases from J, the junction contained 7 bases not matched to a gene. Germline V gives CDR1 MDHEN, CDR2 SYDVKM. This CDR3 reads CASRTGTSGYYEQYF. In nucleotides, the CDR3 is TGTGCCAGCAGAACCGGGACTAGCGGATACTACGAGCAGTACTTC.

The chain recombines TRBV5-1 with TRBJ2-2; D is unclear. Germline V gives CDR1 SGHRS, CDR2 YFSETQ. With 1 base removed from V and 4 bases from J, the gap between germline ends came to 8 bases. CDR3 length: 14 amino acids. The CDR3, as DNA: TGCGCCAGCAGCTTGATAGCTCGCACCGGGGAGCTGTTTTTT. This gives the protein CASSLIARTGELFF.